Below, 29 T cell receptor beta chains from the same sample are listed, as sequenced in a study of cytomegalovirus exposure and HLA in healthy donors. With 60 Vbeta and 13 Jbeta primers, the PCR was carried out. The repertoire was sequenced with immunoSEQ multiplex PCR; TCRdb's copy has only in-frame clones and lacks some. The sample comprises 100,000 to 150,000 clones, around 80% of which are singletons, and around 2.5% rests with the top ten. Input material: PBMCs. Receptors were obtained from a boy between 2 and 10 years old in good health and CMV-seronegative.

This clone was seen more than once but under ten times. The DNA of the CDR3 is TGTGCCAGCAGCGTGGGGGGGGCTGGGGCCAACGTCCTGACTTTC. It translates to CASSVGGAGANVLTF. The V call is TRBV5-6, the J call TRBJ2-6, with 7 bases lining up with TRBD2. The CDR3 length is 15 residues. Per the germline V gene, CDR1 is SGHDT and CDR2 is YYEEEE. V gave up 4 bases and J gave up 2 bases; unmatched junction bases: 3.

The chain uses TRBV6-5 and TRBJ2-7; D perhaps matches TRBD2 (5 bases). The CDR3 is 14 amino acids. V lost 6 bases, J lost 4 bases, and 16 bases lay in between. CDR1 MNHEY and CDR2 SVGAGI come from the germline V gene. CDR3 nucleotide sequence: TGTGCCAGCAGACCCAGCGGAGAACCTTACGAGCAGTACTTC. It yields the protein CASRPSGEPYEQYF.

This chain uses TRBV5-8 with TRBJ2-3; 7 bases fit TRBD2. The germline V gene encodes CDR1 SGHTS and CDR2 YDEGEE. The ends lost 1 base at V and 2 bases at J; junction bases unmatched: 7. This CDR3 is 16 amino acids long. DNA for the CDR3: TGTGCCAGCAGCTTGTTGGGAGCGGGGATCACAGATACGCAGTATTTT. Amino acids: CASSLLGAGITDTQYF.

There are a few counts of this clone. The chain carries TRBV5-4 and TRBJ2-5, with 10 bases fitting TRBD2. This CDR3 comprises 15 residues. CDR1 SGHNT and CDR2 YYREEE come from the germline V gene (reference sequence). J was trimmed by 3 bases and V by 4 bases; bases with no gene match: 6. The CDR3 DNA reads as TGTGCCAGCAGCGCCCTAGCGGGAGCGGAAGAGACCCAGTACTTC. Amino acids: CASSALAGAEETQYF.

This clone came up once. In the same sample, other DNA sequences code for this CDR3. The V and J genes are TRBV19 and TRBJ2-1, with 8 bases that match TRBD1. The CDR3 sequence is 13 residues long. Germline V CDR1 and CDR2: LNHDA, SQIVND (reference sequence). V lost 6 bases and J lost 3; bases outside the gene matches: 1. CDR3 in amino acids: CASSTGGYNEQFF. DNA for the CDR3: TGTGCCAGTAGCACAGGGGGCTACAATGAGCAGTTCTTC.

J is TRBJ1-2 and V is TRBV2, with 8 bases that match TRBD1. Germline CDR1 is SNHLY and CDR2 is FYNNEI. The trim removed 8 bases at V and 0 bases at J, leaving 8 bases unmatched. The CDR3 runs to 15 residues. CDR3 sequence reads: CASLNGQGANYGYTF. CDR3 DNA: TGTGCCAGCCTAAACGGACAGGGAGCTAACTATGGCTACACCTTC.

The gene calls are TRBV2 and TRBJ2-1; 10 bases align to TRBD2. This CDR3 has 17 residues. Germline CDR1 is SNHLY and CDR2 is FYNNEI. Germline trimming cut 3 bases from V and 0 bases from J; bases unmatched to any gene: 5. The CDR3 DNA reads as TGTGCCAGCAGTGAGAGTCCTAGCGGGAGCTCCTACAATGAGCAGTTCTTC. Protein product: CASSESPSGSSYNEQFF.

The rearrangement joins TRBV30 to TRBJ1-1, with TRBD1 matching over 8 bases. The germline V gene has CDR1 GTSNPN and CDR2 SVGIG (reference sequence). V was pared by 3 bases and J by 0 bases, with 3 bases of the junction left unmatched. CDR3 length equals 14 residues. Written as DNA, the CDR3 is TGTGCCTGGAGCGGACAGGGTTTGAACACTGAAGCTTTCTTT. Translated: CAWSGQGLNTEAFF. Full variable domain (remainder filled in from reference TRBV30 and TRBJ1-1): SQTIHQWPATLVQPVGSPLSLECTVEGTSNPNLYWYRQAAGRGLQLLFYSVGIGQISSEVPQNLSASRPQDRQFILSSKKLLLSDSGFYLCAWSGQGLNTEAFFGQGTRLTVV.

DNA of the CDR3: TGTGCCAGCAGCAGGACTAGCGGGGACGTCTACAATGAGCAGTTCTTC. Translation gives CASSRTSGDVYNEQFF. This rearrangement joins TRBV7-2 to TRBJ2-1; 12 bases match TRBD2. The CDR3 consists of 16 residues. Germline CDR1 SGHTA, CDR2 FQGNSA. The junction had 5 bases not matched to a gene; V was cut back by 5 bases and J by 3 bases.

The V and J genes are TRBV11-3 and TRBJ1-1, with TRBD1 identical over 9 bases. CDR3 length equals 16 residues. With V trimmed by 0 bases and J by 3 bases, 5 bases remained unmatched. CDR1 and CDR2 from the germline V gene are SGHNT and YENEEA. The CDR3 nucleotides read TGTGCCAGCAGCTTAGATAGTGGGACAGGGTACACTGAAGCTTTCTTT. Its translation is CASSLDSGTGYTEAFF.

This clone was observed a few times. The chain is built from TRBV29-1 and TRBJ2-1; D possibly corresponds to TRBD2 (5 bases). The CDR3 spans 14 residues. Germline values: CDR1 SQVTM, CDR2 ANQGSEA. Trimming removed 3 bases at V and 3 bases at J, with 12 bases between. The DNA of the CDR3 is TGCAGCGTTGATGGGAGACCCCTCTACAATGAGCAGTTCTTC. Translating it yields CSVDGRPLYNEQFF.

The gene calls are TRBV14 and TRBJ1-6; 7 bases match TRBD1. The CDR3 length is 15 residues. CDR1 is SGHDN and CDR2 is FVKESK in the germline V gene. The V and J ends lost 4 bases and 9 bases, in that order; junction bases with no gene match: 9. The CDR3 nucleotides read TGTGCCAGCAGCCCAATGGGACAGATAAGTTCACCCCTCCACTTT. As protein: CASSPMGQISSPLHF. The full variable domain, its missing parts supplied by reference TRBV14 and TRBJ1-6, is EAGVTQFPSHSVIEKGQTVTLRCDPISGHDNLYWYRRVMGKEIKFLLHFVKESKQDESGMPNNRFLAERTGGTYSTLKVQPAELEDSGVYFCASSPMGQISSPLHFGNGTRLTVT.

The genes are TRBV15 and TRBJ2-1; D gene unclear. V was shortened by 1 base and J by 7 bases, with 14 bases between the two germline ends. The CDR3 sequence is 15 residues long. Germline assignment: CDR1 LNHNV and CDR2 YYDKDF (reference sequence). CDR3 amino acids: CATSRGGEVSNEQFF. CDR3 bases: TGTGCCACCAGCAGAGGAGGAGAGGTCTCAAATGAGCAGTTCTTC.

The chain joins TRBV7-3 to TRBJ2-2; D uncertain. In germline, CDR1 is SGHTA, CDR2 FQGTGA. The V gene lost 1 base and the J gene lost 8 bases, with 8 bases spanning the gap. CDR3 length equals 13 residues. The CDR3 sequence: CASSLNGRGELFF. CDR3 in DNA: TGTGCCAGCAGCTTAAATGGCAGGGGGGAGCTGTTTTTT. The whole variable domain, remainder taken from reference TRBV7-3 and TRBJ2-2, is GAGVSQTPSNKVTEKGKYVELRCDPISGHTALYWYRQSLGQGPEFLIYFQGTGAADDSGLPNDRFFAVRPEGSVSTLKIQRTERGDSAVYLCASSLNGRGELFFGEGSRLTVL.

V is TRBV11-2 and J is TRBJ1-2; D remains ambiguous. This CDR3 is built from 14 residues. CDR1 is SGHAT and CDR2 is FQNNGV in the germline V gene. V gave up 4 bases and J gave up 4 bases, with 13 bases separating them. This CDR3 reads CASSSLQGSYGYTF. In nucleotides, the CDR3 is TGTGCCAGCAGCTCCCTCCAAGGGAGCTATGGCTACACCTTC.

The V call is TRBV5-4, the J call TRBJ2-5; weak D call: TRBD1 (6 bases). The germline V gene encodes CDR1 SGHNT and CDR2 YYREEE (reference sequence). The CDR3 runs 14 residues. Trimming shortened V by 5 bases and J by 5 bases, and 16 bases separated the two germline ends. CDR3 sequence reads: CASSSLGGRETQYF. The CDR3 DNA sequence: TGTGCCAGCAGTTCTCTTGGGGGCAGGGAGACCCAGTACTTC.

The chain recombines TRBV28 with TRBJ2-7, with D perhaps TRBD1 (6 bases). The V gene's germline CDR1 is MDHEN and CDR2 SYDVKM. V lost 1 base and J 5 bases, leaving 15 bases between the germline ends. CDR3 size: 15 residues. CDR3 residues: CASSLSDRFDHEQYV. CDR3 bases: TGTGCCAGCAGTTTATCCGACAGGTTCGATCACGAGCAGTACGTC.

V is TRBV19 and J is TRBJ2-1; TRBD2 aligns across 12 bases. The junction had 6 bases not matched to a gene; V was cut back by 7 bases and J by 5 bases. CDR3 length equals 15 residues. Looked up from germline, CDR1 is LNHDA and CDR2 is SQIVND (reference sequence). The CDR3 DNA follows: TGTGCCAGTAAACTAGCGGGAGGTGGGCACAATGAGCAGTTCTTC. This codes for CASKLAGGGHNEQFF.

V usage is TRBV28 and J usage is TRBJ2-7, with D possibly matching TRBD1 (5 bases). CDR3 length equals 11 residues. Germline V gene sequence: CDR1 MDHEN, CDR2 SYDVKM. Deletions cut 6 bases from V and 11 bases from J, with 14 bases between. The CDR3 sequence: CASSTGRSKYV. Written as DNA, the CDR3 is TGTGCCAGCAGCACAGGCCGATCAAAGTACGTC.

CDR3 DNA: TGTGCCAGCGTCTTCGACAGACTGAACACTGAAGCTTTCTTT. The encoded protein is CASVFDRLNTEAFF. The rearrangement links TRBV28 to TRBJ1-1; the D gene is possibly TRBD1 (5 bases). The CDR3 loop spans 14 amino acids. V lost 8 bases to trimming and J lost 0 bases, with 13 bases between them. CDR1 and CDR2 (germline): MDHEN, SYDVKM.

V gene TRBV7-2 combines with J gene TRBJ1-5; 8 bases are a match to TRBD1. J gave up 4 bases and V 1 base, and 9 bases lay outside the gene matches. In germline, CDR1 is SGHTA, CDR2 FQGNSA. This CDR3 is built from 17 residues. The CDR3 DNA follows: TGTGCCAGCAGCTTAGTTACAGGGGGACGAATGAATCAGCCCCAGCATTTT. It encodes CASSLVTGGRMNQPQHF. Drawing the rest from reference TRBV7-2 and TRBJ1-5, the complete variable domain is GAGVSQSPSNKVTEKGKDVELRCDPISGHTALYWYRQSLGQGLEFLIYFQGNSAPDKSGLPSDRFSAERTGGSVSTLTIQRTQQEDSAVYLCASSLVTGGRMNQPQHFGDGTRLSIL.

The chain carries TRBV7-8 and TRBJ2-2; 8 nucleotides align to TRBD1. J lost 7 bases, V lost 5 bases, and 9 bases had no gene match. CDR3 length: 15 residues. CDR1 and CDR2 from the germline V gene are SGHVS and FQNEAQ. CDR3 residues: CASSALRGPSGELFF. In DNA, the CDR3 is TGTGCCAGCAGCGCCCTCAGGGGGCCTAGCGGGGAGCTGTTTTTT. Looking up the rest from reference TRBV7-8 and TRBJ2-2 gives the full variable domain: GAGVSQSPRYKVAKRGQDVALRCDPISGHVSLFWYQQALGQGPEFLTYFQNEAQLDKSGLPSDRFFAERPEGSVSTLKIQRTQQEDSAVYLCASSALRGPSGELFFGEGSRLTVL.

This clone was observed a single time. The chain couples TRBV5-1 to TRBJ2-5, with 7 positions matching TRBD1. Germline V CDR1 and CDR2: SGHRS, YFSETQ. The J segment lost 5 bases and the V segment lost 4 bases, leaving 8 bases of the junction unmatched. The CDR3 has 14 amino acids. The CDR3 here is CASSQGQARETQYF. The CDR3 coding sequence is TGCGCCAGCAGCCAAGGACAGGCCCGGGAGACCCAGTACTTC.

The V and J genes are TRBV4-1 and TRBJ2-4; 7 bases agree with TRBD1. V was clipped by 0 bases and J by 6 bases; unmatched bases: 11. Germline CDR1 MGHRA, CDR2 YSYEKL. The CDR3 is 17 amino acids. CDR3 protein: CASSQEEAVAGGNIQYF. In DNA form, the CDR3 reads TGCGCCAGCAGCCAAGAGGAAGCGGTGGCAGGGGGAAACATTCAGTACTTC.

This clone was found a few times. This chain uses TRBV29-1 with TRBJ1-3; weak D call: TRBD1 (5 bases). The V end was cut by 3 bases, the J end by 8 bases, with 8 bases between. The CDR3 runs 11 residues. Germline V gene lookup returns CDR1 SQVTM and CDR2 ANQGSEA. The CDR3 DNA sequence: TGCAGCGTTGACCCGGGGGACACCATATATTTT. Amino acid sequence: CSVDPGDTIYF. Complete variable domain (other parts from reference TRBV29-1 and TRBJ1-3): SAVISQKPSRDICQRGTSLTIQCQVDSQVTMMFWYRQQPGQSLTLIATANQGSEATYESGFVIDKFPISRPNLTFSTLTVSNMSPEDSSIYLCSVDPGDTIYFGEGSWLTVV.

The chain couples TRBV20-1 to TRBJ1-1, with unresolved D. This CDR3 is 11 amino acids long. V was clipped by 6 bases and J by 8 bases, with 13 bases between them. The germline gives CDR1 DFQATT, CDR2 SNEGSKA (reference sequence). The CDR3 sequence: CSAGRSSEAFF. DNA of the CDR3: TGCAGTGCCGGGAGGAGTTCAGAAGCTTTCTTT.

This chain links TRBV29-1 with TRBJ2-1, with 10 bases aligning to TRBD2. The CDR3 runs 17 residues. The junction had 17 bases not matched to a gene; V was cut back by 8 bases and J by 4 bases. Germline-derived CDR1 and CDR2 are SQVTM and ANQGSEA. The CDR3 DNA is TGCAGCACCCGGAGCGGGAGGGGGACGGGGGGGTACAATGAGCAGTTCTTC. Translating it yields CSTRSGRGTGGYNEQFF.

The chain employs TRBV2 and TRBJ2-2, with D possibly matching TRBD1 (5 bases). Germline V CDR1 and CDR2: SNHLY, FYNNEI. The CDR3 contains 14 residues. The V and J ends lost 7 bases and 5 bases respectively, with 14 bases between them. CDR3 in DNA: TGTGCCAGCAAAAGCCAGGGAAGAACCGGGGAGCTGTTTTTT. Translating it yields CASKSQGRTGELFF. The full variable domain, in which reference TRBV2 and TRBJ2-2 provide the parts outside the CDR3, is EPEVTQTPSHQVTQMGQEVILRCVPISNHLYFYWYRQILGQKVEFLVSFYNNEISEKSEIFDDQFSVERPDGSNFTLKIRSTKLEDSAMYFCASKSQGRTGELFFGEGSRLTVL.

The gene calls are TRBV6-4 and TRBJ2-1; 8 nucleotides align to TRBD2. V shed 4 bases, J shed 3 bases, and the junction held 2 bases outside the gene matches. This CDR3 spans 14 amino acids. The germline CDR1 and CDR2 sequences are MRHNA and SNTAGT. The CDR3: CASSVGLDYNEQFF. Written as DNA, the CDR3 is TGTGCCAGCAGTGTGGGACTAGACTACAATGAGCAGTTCTTC.